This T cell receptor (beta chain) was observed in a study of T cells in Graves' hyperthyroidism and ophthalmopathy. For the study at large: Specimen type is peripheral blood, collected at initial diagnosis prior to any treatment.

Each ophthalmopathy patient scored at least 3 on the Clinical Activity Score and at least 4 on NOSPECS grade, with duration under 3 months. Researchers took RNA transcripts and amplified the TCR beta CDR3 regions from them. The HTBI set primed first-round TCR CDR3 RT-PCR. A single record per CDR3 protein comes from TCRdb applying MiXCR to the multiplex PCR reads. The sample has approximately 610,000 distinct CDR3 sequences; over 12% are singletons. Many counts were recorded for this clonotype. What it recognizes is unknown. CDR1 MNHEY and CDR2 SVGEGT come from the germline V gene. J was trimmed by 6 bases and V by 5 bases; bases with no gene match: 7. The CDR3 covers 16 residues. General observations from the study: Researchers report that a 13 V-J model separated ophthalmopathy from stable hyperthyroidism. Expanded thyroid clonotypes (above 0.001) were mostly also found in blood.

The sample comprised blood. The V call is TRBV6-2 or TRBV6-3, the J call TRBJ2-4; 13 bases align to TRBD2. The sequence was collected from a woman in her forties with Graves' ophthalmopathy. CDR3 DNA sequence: TGTGCCAGCAGTGACACTAGCGGGAGGGCCCTAAACATTCAGTACTTC. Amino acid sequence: CASSDTSGRALNIQYF.